Listed below are T cell receptor beta chains from one sample, sequenced in a study of cytomegalovirus exposure and HLA in healthy donors. This table comes from immunoSEQ multiplex PCR, and its TCRdb copy is limited to in-frame clones, with some not included. There are fewer than 200,000 clones in the sample; about 85% occur only once, and 2.5% to 3% lies in the top ten. Sequencing was performed on PBMCs. The origin of the receptors is a man aged 25-45 years in good health and CMV-seropositive. CDR3s include the opening cysteine and the closing phenylalanine or tryptophan. D genes are given only for firm matches. Clone size appears in some rows only: once, few, many, or a class for an expanded clone.

>.|TRBJ2-1|TRBD2|TRBV29-1
TGCAGCGTGGTCCCAGCGGGAGCATCCCGGCAGTTCTTC
CSVVPAGASRQFF
>.|TRBJ1-2|TRBD1|TRBV4-2
TGTGCCAGCAGCCAAGATGGTGGGACAGGGGGTTTCGACTATGGCTACACCTTC
CASSQDGGTGGFDYGYTF
>.|TRBJ1-4|.|TRBV6-6
TGTGCCAGCAGTGCAGTTGCAACTAATGAAAAACTGTTTTTT
CASSAVATNEKLFF
>.|TRBJ2-3|.|TRBV7-9
TGTGCCAGCTTCTTCCTTCCGACTTATGGCACAGATACGCAGTATTTT
CASFFLPTYGTDTQYF
>few|TRBJ1-4|TRBD1|TRBV27
TGTGCCAGCAGGGACGGGACAGGGGGTTTGGAAAAACTGTTTTTT
CASRDGTGGLEKLFF
>.|TRBJ2-2|.|TRBV7-9
TGTTCCAGCAGCTCCCAAACAGGGCCCCCCGGGGAGCTGTTTTTT
CSSSSQTGPPGELFF
>.|TRBJ2-3|TRBD2|TRBV6-6
TGTGCCAGCAGTTACGCGGGACTAGCTTCGACAGATACGCAGTATTTT
CASSYAGLASTDTQYF
>.|TRBJ2-7|.|TRBV5-4
TGTGCCAGCAGCTTGGCTCGCAGGCTCCACGAGCAGTACTTC
CASSLARRLHEQYF
>.|TRBJ2-7|.|TRBV5-1
TGCGCCAGCAGCCCGGACGGGGATCTCCTATCCTACGAGCAGTACTTC
CASSPDGDLLSYEQYF
>.|TRBJ2-1|TRBD2|TRBV7-2
TGTGCCAGCAGGAGACTAGCGGGAGGAATCGGTGAGCAGTTCTTC
CASRRLAGGIGEQFF
>.|TRBJ2-5|.|TRBV7-2
TGTGCCAGCAGCCCCGGAGGGACCCAGTACTTC
CASSPGGTQYF
>.|TRBJ2-7|TRBD1|TRBV2
TGTGCCAGCACAAGGACAGGCCTTTCCTACGAGCAGTACTTC
CASTRTGLSYEQYF
>.|TRBJ2-1|.|TRBV7-2
TGTGCCAGCAGCTTAGTCACTGCGAGCGATGAGCAGTTCTTC
CASSLVTASDEQFF
>once|TRBJ2-3|.|TRBV7-3
TGTGCCAGCAGCCAGAGGTTCACAGATACGCAGTATTTT
CASSQRFTDTQYF
>.|TRBJ2-7|.|TRBV6-1
TGTGCCAGCAGTTGGGGGGTACACGAGCAGTACTTC
CASSWGVHEQYF
>few|TRBJ2-7|.|TRBV5-1
TGCGCCAGCAGCTTGCGGGAGAGGGACGAGCAGTACTTC
CASSLRERDEQYF
>.|TRBJ1-3|.|TRBV6-1
TGTGCCAGCAGTGTTGAAGAGGAGAACACCATATATTTT
CASSVEEENTIYF
>.|TRBJ2-3|TRBD2|TRBV19
TGTGCCAGTAGCCGGACTAGCGGGAGGGGCACAGATACGCAGTATTTT
CASSRTSGRGTDTQYF
>.|TRBJ2-1|TRBD2|TRBV5-1
TGCGCCAGCAGCTTGGTTACTAGCGGGAATTACAATGAGCAGTTCTTC
CASSLVTSGNYNEQFF
>.|TRBJ2-1|TRBD2|TRBV11-3
TGTGCCAGCAGCTTAGAGGGACTAGCGGGAGGGAGCAATGAGCAGTTCTTC
CASSLEGLAGGSNEQFF
>.|TRBJ2-7|.|TRBV7-6
TGTGCCAGCAGCGCCCAGGGTCCCCGCGAGCAGTACTTC
CASSAQGPREQYF
>.|TRBJ2-2|TRBD2|TRBV7-8
TGTGCCAGCAGTTCTAGCGGGAGGAACACCGGGGAGCTGTTTTTT
CASSSSGRNTGELFF
>once|TRBJ2-7|.|TRBV7-9
TGTGCCAGCAGCTCCCGGTACGAGCAGTACTTC
CASSSRYEQYF
>.|TRBJ2-7|.|TRBV19
TGTGCCAGTAGCAGTGGTCCCTACGAGCAGTACTTC
CASSSGPYEQYF
>.|TRBJ2-7|.|TRBV18
TGTGCCAGCTCACCTGCCCCGGGTTACGAGCAGTACTTC
CASSPAPGYEQYF
>.|TRBJ2-3|.|TRBV18
TGTGCCAGCTCACCAGGGGGCCGGGGTGATACGCAGTATTTT
CASSPGGRGDTQYF
>.|TRBJ1-1|.|TRBV6-5
TGTGCCAGCAGTTCCCTCGCCTCAGGGGTAACTGAAGCTTTCTTT
CASSSLASGVTEAFF
>.|TRBJ2-6|.|TRBV9
TGTGCCAGCAGCGTAGCTCCTGGGGCCAACGTCCTGACTTTC
CASSVAPGANVLTF
>.|TRBJ2-5|TRBD2|TRBV7-3
TGTGCCAGCAGCCTTAGCGGGGGGGAGACCCAGTACTTC
CASSLSGGETQYF
>.|TRBJ2-1|.|TRBV7-2
TGTGCCAGCAGCTTAGTTTATCACAATGAGCAGTTCTTC
CASSLVYHNEQFF
>.|TRBJ1-2|.|TRBV27
TGTGCCAGCAGTTTATCGGACGGGAGAGGCTACACCTTC
CASSLSDGRGYTF
>.|TRBJ1-2|.|TRBV6-6
TGTGCCAGCAGTTATGGTCCGGATGGCTACACCTTC
CASSYGPDGYTF
>.|TRBJ2-1|TRBD2|TRBV27
TGTGCCAGCAGTTTCCAAGCGGGAGGGCCTCGAGATGAGCAGTTCTTC
CASSFQAGGPRDEQFF
>.|TRBJ1-4|TRBD1|TRBV27
TGTGCCAGCAGTCCGGACAGGTCTAATGAAAAACTGTTTTTT
CASSPDRSNEKLFF
>.|TRBJ1-2|.|TRBV7-2
TGTGCCAGCAGCTTTCGAGTCTATGGCTACACCTTC
CASSFRVYGYTF
>once|TRBJ1-2|TRBD1|TRBV9
TGTGCCAGCAGCGGGTTTAACAGGGGGTTGTATGGCTACACCTTC
CASSGFNRGLYGYTF
>.|TRBJ1-6|TRBD1|TRBV4-3
TGCGCCAGCAGCCAAGATAGCCAGGGGGTTAATTCACCCCTCCACTTT
CASSQDSQGVNSPLHF
>.|TRBJ2-2|TRBD2|TRBV10-3
TGTGCCATCAGCCGCGAACTAGCGGGAGGGGAGGCCGGGGAGCTGTTTTTT
CAISRELAGGEAGELFF
>.|TRBJ2-1|.|TRBV5-1
TGCGCCAGCAGCTTGGATCCAGGGGCATACTACAATGAGCAGTTCTTC
CASSLDPGAYYNEQFF
>.|TRBJ1-2|TRBD1|TRBV9
TGTGCCAGCAGCGTAGGAAGCGGGACAGGATATGGCTACACCTTC
CASSVGSGTGYGYTF
>.|TRBJ1-1|.|TRBV5-1
TGCGCCAGCAGCTTGGCGGGGGGTCTAAACACTGAAGCTTTCTTT
CASSLAGGLNTEAFF
>.|TRBJ2-7|TRBD1|TRBV11-2
TGTGCCAGCAGCCTTGACAGGGGAGCCTACGAGCAGTACTTC
CASSLDRGAYEQYF
>.|TRBJ1-1|.|TRBV19
TGTGCCAGTAGTATGTTCGACACCCCGAACACTGAAGCTTTCTTT
CASSMFDTPNTEAFF
>.|TRBJ2-7|TRBD1|TRBV5-4
TGTGCCAGCAGCTCCAGGACAGGGTCTGTATCCGAGCAGTACTTC
CASSSRTGSVSEQYF
>.|TRBJ1-1|.|TRBV25-1
TGTGCCAGCAGTTTGAGCGTCCTGGGCACTGAAGCTTTCTTT
CASSLSVLGTEAFF
>once|TRBJ2-1|.|TRBV28
TGTGCCAGCAGTCTCTCCGGGAGCTACAATGAGCAGTTCTTC
CASSLSGSYNEQFF
>.|TRBJ1-1|.|TRBV7-3
TGTGCCAGCAGCTTAAAGGGCAGGGGTACTGAAGCTTTCTTT
CASSLKGRGTEAFF
>few|TRBJ2-1|TRBD2|TRBV6-4
TGTGCCAGCAGTGACTCTAGCGGGAGCTACAATGAGCAGTTCTTC
CASSDSSGSYNEQFF
>.|TRBJ1-1|TRBD1|TRBV10-3
TGTGCCATCAGTGAGTCCGACAGGGGCATGAACACTGAAGCTTTCTTT
CAISESDRGMNTEAFF
>.|TRBJ2-2|.|TRBV19
TGTGCCAGTTCTCAGAGGGCCCACGGCGGGGAGCTGTTTTTT
CASSQRAHGGELFF
>.|TRBJ1-1|.|TRBV11-3
TGTGCCAGCAGCTTAGGGGGAGCGGTAGCTTTCTTT
CASSLGGAVAFF
>.|TRBJ1-5|.|TRBV6-5
TGTGCCAGCCCAAGGGGGGGTAGTCAGCCCCAGCATTTT
CASPRGGSQPQHF
>once|TRBJ1-5|.|TRBV4-2
TGTGCCAGCAGCCAAGACGGACAGCGGCCAAATCAGCCCCAGCATTTT
CASSQDGQRPNQPQHF